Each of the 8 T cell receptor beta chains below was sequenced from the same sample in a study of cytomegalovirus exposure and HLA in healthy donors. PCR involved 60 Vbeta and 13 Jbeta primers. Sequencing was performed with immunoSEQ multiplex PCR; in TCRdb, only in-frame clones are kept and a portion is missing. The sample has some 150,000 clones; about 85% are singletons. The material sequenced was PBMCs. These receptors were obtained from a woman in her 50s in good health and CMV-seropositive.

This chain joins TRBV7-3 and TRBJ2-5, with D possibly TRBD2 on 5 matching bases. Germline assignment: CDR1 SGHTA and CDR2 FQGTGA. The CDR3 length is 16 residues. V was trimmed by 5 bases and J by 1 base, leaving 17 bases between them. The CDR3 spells CASSVFPGYLQETQYF. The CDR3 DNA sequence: TGTGCCAGCAGCGTTTTTCCGGGATACCTCCAAGAGACCCAGTACTTC.

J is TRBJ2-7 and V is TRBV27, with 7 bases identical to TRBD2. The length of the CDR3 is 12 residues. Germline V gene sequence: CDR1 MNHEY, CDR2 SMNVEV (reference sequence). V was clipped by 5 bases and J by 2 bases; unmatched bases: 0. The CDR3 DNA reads TGTGCCAGCAGTGGGGGGGCCTACGAGCAGTACTTC. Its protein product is CASSGGAYEQYF.

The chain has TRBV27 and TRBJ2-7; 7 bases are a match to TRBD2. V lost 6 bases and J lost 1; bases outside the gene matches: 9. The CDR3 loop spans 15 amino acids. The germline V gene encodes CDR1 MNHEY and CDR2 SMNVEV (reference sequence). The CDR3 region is CASSPLLGGSYEQYF. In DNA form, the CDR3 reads TGTGCCAGCAGCCCTCTTTTGGGAGGGTCCTACGAGCAGTACTTC.

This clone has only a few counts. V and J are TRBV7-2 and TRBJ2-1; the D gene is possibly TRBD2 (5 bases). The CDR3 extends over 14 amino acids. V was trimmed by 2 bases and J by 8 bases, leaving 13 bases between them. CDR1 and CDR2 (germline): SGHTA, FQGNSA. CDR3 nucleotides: TGTGCCAGCAGCTTAAGGTCCGGGGAAGATGAGCAGTTCTTC. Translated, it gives CASSLRSGEDEQFF.

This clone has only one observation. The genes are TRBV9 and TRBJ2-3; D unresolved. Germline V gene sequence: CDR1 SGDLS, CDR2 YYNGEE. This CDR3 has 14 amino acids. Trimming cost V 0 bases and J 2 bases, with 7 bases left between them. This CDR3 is CASSVGEYTDTQYF. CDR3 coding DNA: TGTGCCAGCAGCGTAGGCGAGTACACAGATACGCAGTATTTT.

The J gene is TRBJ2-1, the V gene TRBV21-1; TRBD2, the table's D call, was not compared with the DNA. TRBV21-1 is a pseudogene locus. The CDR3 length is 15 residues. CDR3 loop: CASSNRGAWDNEQFF. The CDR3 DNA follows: TGTGCCAGCAGCAATCGGGGGGCCTGGGACAATGAGCAGTTCTTC.

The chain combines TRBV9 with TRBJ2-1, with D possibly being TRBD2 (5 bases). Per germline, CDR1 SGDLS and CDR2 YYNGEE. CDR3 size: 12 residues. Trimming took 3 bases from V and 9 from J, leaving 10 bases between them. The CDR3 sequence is CASSESGSEQFF. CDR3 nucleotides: TGTGCCAGCAGCGAGAGTGGGAGTGAGCAGTTCTTC.

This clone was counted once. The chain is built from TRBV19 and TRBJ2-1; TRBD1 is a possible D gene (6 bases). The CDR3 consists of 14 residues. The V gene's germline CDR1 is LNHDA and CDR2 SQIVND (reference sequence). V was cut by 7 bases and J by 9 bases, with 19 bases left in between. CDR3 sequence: CASIAGVPGGEQFF. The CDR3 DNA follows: TGTGCCAGTATTGCAGGGGTCCCCGGCGGTGAGCAGTTCTTC.